The rows below give T cell receptor beta chains drawn from one sample of a study of blood T cells in healthy people across ages. TCRdb processed the 5' RACE reads anew with MiXCR; each CDR3 protein has one entry. The sample comprises around 800,000 distinct CDR3 sequences, 62% of which are singletons, and about 27% rests with the top ten. Sequencing input: blood. These receptors were taken from a man younger than 40 in good health. CDR3s include the opening cysteine and the closing phenylalanine or tryptophan. The D gene is left open where the match is weak. A row's size may be missing; if present it is once, few, many or a size class.

TRBJ2-2 | - | - | TRBV29-1 | CSVTAARDTRLGELFF | TGCAGCGTTACCGCGGCCCGGGACACTCGCCTCGGGGAGCTGTTTTTT
TRBJ1-6 | - | - | TRBV29-1 | CSVGDSRDSPLHF | TGCAGCGTTGGGGACTCCCGAGATTCACCCCTCCACTTT
TRBJ2-1 | TRBD1 | - | TRBV5-1 | CASSSPTGDYNEQFF | TGCGCCAGCAGCTCCCCGACAGGGGATTACAATGAGCAGTTCTTC
TRBJ2-7 | - | - | TRBV20-1 | CSAAPPRGSYEQYF | TGCAGTGCTGCCCCCCCACGGGGGTCCTACGAGCAGTACTTC
TRBJ2-4 | TRBD1 | few | TRBV6-6 | CASTPTRAGQDIQYF | TGTGCCAGCACCCCTACTCGGGCAGGACAGGACATTCAGTACTTC
TRBJ2-1 | TRBD2 | - | TRBV7-9 | CASSFSRGGFDEQFF | TGTGCCAGCAGCTTCTCGCGGGGGGGTTTCGATGAGCAGTTCTTC
TRBJ1-4 | TRBD1 | few | TRBV20-1 | CSATGRTNEKLFF | TGCAGTGCGACAGGGAGGACTAATGAAAAACTGTTTTTT
TRBJ2-6 | TRBD1 | - | TRBV29-1 | CSVRQGDSGANVLTF | TGCAGCGTCAGACAGGGTGACTCTGGGGCCAACGTCCTGACTTTC
TRBJ2-5 | TRBD2 | - | TRBV28 | CTSSIAGGRETQYF | TGTACCAGCAGTATAGCGGGGGGGCGAGAGACCCAGTACTTC
TRBJ2-1 | - | few | TRBV6-1 | CASMTGIPGQIYNEQFF | TGTGCCAGCATGACAGGAATACCGGGACAAATCTACAATGAGCAGTTCTTC